Presented here are 30 T cell receptor beta chains from one specimen sequenced in a study of T cell responses to AZD1222 COVID-19 vaccine. Generated by immunoSEQ multiplex PCR, the TCRdb table keeps only in-frame clones and is missing some. The table shows about 130,000 clones, with about 91% occurring only once. The specimen was peripheral blood, collected on day 0 of AZD1222 vaccination. All receptors come from an adult in good health.

The chain combines TRBV18 with TRBJ1-5, with 7 bases identical to TRBD1. J gave up 7 bases and V 3 bases, and 12 bases lay outside the gene matches. CDR3 length: 16 amino acids. Germline V gene lookup returns CDR1 KGHSH and CDR2 LQKENI. This CDR3 reads CASSPIDLAGGQPQHF. DNA of the CDR3: TGTGCCAGCTCACCCATCGATTTGGCAGGGGGGCAGCCCCAGCATTTT.

Notes on this clone: Other DNA sequences of this sample code for an identical CDR3. The chain couples TRBV3-1 (or the pseudogene TRBV3-2) to TRBJ1-6; D not certain. CDR3 length: 12 amino acids. Germline CDR1 reads LGHDT; CDR2 reads YNNKEL (reference sequence). Trimming took 2 bases from V and 6 from J, leaving 2 bases between them. Here the CDR3 reads CASSQSNSPLHF. As DNA, the CDR3 is TGTGCCAGCAGCCAAAGTAATTCACCCCTCCACTTT.

V and J are TRBV18 and TRBJ1-1; weak D call: TRBD1 (5 bases). V was trimmed by 1 base and J by 3 bases, leaving 12 bases between them. This CDR3 spans 15 amino acids. CDR1 KGHSH and CDR2 LQKENI come from the germline V gene. The CDR3 nucleotides read TGTGCCAGCTCACCACGACCGGGAGGGGACACTGAAGCTTTCTTT. Its translation is CASSPRPGGDTEAFF.

The CDR3 bases are TGCGCCAGCAGCCCGGGACAGGGATCTGCAGATACGCAGTATTTT. This codes for CASSPGQGSADTQYF. V and J are TRBV4-1 and TRBJ2-3; 9 nucleotides align to TRBD1. Germline V CDR1 and CDR2: MGHRA, YSYEKL. With V trimmed by 4 bases and J by 4 bases, 6 bases remained unmatched. The CDR3 has 15 amino acids.

This chain uses TRBV12-3 or TRBV12-4 with TRBJ2-5; D might be TRBD1 (5 bases). CDR3 size: 12 residues. V was trimmed by 1 base and J by 9 bases, leaving 9 bases between them. The CDR3 DNA follows: TGTGCCAGCAGTTTAGGACCCAGGGCCCAGTACTTC. This gives the protein CASSLGPRAQYF.

The chain links TRBV7-2 to TRBJ1-4; 10 nucleotides match TRBD1. The CDR3 has 15 residues. V lost 2 bases, J lost 8 bases, and 5 bases stayed unmatched. Looked up from germline, CDR1 is SGHTA and CDR2 is FQGNSA. The CDR3 sequence is CASSLRQGAREKLFF. The CDR3 coding sequence is TGTGCCAGCAGCTTAAGACAGGGGGCGAGGGAAAAACTGTTTTTT.

The rearrangement joins TRBV6-5 to TRBJ2-5; a possible D gene is TRBD2 (6 bases). This CDR3 contains 12 residues. CDR1 MNHEY and CDR2 SVGAGI come from the germline V gene. V was cut by 10 bases and J by 4 bases, with 13 bases left in between. CDR3 DNA: TGTGCCACCGTTCCCGGGGGAGAGACCCAGTACTTC. Translating it yields CATVPGGETQYF.

The V call is TRBV2, the J call TRBJ2-7; TRBD2 matches at 14 bases. Germline values: CDR1 SNHLY, CDR2 FYNNEI. The CDR3 runs 18 residues. The V segment lost 1 base and the J segment 3 bases; nucleotides outside the gene matches: 8. The DNA for the CDR3 is TGTGCCAGCAGTGAAGGATGGCCCGGGACTAGCGGGAGCTACGAGCAGTACTTC. This gives the protein CASSEGWPGTSGSYEQYF. Complete variable domain (other parts from reference TRBV2 and TRBJ2-7): EPEVTQTPSHQVTQMGQEVILRCVPISNHLYFYWYRQILGQKVEFLVSFYNNEISEKSEIFDDQFSVERPDGSNFTLKIRSTKLEDSAMYFCASSEGWPGTSGSYEQYFGPGTRLTVT.

This chain connects TRBV9 to TRBJ2-7, with D possibly matching TRBD1 (6 bases). The CDR3 is made up of 14 amino acids. V gave up 0 bases and J gave up 4 bases, with 11 bases separating them. Germline CDR1 reads SGDLS; CDR2 reads YYNGEE. The CDR3 protein is CASSVGGPDYEQYF. The CDR3, as DNA: TGTGCCAGCAGCGTAGGGGGGCCGGATTACGAGCAGTACTTC.

The chain carries TRBV3-1 (or the pseudogene TRBV3-2) and TRBJ2-7; 8 bases are a match to TRBD1. From germline, CDR1 is LGHDT and CDR2 YNNKEL (reference sequence). J lost 1 base, V lost 0 bases, and 2 bases had no gene match. This CDR3 contains 15 residues. As DNA, the CDR3 is TGTGCCAGCAGCCAAGATCAGGGGGCTTCCTACGAGCAGTACTTC. Its protein is CASSQDQGASYEQYF.

The rearrangement joins TRBV9 to TRBJ2-5; 10 nucleotides agree with TRBD2. The CDR3 spans 17 residues. Germline values: CDR1 SGDLS, CDR2 YYNGEE. Trimming cost V 0 bases and J 5 bases; bases outside gene matches: 10. The CDR3 coding sequence is TGTGCCAGCAGCGTAGGCCTAGCGGGAGTGGGGCAGGAGACCCAGTACTTC. Residues: CASSVGLAGVGQETQYF.

The CDR3 bases are TGCGCCAGCAGCCAACTGATCCGGGCCATCAATTCACCCCTCCACTTT. Amino acids: CASSQLIRAINSPLHF. This chain connects TRBV4-1 to TRBJ1-6; D unclear. Germline loops: CDR1 MGHRA, CDR2 YSYEKL. This CDR3 has 16 amino acids. Trimming pared 2 bases from V and 7 bases from J, leaving 15 bases between.

This clone occurred once. The chain uses TRBV5-1 and TRBJ2-4, with 7 bases lining up with TRBD1. Unmatched junction bases numbered 1, after V lost 2 bases and J lost 2 bases. This CDR3 contains 14 residues. CDR1 is SGHRS and CDR2 is YFSETQ in the germline V gene. The CDR3: CASSLQGSKNIQYF. Written as DNA, the CDR3 is TGCGCCAGCAGCTTACAGGGGTCCAAAAACATTCAGTACTTC.

This clone has only a few counts. V gene TRBV5-4 combines with J gene TRBJ2-7, with D maybe TRBD2 (5 bases). Trimming cost V 4 bases and J 0 bases, with 14 bases left between them. The germline gives CDR1 SGHNT, CDR2 YYREEE (reference sequence). CDR3 length equals 15 residues. As DNA, the CDR3 is TGTGCCAGCAGCCAGTTTAAACGGGGCTCCTACGAGCAGTACTTC. Its protein product is CASSQFKRGSYEQYF. Together with reference TRBV5-4 and TRBJ2-7, the CDR3 gives the full variable domain: ETGVTQSPTHLIKTRGQQVTLRCSSQSGHNTVSWYQQALGQGPQFIFQYYREEENGRGNFPPRFSGLQFPNYSSELNVNALELDDSALYLCASSQFKRGSYEQYFGPGTRLTVT.

The rearrangement joins TRBV29-1 to TRBJ1-1, with D perhaps matching TRBD1 (5 bases). Trimming stripped 6 bases from V and 1 base from J, with 9 bases between. CDR1 is SQVTM and CDR2 is ANQGSEA in the germline V gene. This CDR3 has 12 amino acids. CDR3 sequence: CSVDTENTEAFF. CDR3 nucleotide sequence: TGCAGCGTGGACACTGAGAACACTGAAGCTTTCTTT.

The J gene is TRBJ1-2, the V gene TRBV6-5; unclear D gene. Germline assignment: CDR1 MNHEY and CDR2 SVGAGI. V lost 2 bases and J lost 2, with 9 bases in between. The CDR3 totals 14 residues. CDR3 sequence reads: CASSYRGQNYGYTF. CDR3 in DNA: TGTGCCAGCAGTTACCGCGGTCAAAACTATGGCTACACCTTC.

J is TRBJ2-1 and V is TRBV5-1; D is unclear. Trimming removed 5 bases at V and 0 bases at J, with 12 bases between. This CDR3 is built from 15 residues. Germline loops: CDR1 SGHRS, CDR2 YFSETQ. CDR3 loop: CASRPNSPSYNEQFF. As DNA, the CDR3 is TGCGCCAGCAGGCCCAACTCTCCCTCCTACAATGAGCAGTTCTTC.

The chain links TRBV7-2 to TRBJ1-4, with TRBD1 matching 12 bases. The CDR3 runs to 16 residues. With V trimmed by 1 base and J by 7 bases, 4 bases remained unmatched. Per germline, CDR1 SGHTA and CDR2 FQGNSA. The CDR3 protein is CASSLGDRGHGEKLFF. CDR3 sequence (DNA): TGTGCCAGCAGCTTAGGGGACAGGGGGCACGGTGAAAAACTGTTTTTT.

The chain links TRBV5-5 to TRBJ2-3; TRBD2 agrees at 16 bases. Per the germline V gene, CDR1 is SGHKS and CDR2 is YYEKEE (reference sequence). CDR3 length: 17 amino acids. V lost 4 bases, J lost 6 bases, and 8 bases stayed unmatched. The chain's CDR3 is CASSPGTSGRAPDTQYF. DNA for the CDR3: TGTGCCAGCAGCCCAGGGACTAGCGGGAGGGCCCCGGATACGCAGTATTTT. Using reference TRBV5-5 and TRBJ2-3 for the parts outside the CDR3, the full variable domain is DAGVTQSPTHLIKTRGQQVTLRCSPISGHKSVSWYQQVLGQGPQFIFQYYEKEERGRGNFPDRFSARQFPNYSSELNVNALLLGDSALYLCASSPGTSGRAPDTQYFGPGTRLTVL.

J is TRBJ1-1 and V is TRBV6-1, with 11 bases identical to TRBD1. The germline gives CDR1 MNHNS, CDR2 SASEGT. CDR3 length: 16 residues. J gave up 1 base and V 3 bases, and 4 bases lay outside the gene matches. The CDR3: CASSEGTGGRNTEAFF. In DNA, the CDR3 is TGTGCCAGCAGTGAGGGGACAGGGGGAAGGAACACTGAAGCTTTCTTT.

The chain uses TRBV6-5 and TRBJ2-5, with TRBD2 as a possible D gene (5 bases). V lost 2 bases, J lost 3 bases, and 7 bases lay in between. This CDR3 is 13 amino acids long. CDR1 and CDR2 (germline): MNHEY, SVGAGI. The CDR3 protein is CASSYPGKETQYF. The CDR3 nucleotides read TGTGCCAGCAGTTACCCGGGAAAAGAGACCCAGTACTTC.

This chain connects TRBV20-1 to TRBJ1-6; TRBD1 aligns across 8 bases. The trim removed 3 bases at V and 9 bases at J, leaving 16 bases unmatched. There are 17 residues in the CDR3. Germline CDR1 reads DFQATT; CDR2 reads SNEGSKA (reference sequence). The CDR3 nucleotides read TGCAGTGCTAGTAGGCCCCAGGGACAGGCAGGGGGTTCACCCCTCCACTTT. Protein product: CSASRPQGQAGGSPLHF.

CDR3 in DNA: TGTGCCAGCAGCGTCTTCCGATCTGGCGATGAGCAGTTCTTC. This sequence encodes CASSVFRSGDEQFF. J is TRBJ2-1 and V is TRBV9; D not certain. With 2 bases removed from V and 8 bases from J, the gap between germline ends came to 14 bases. The germline gives CDR1 SGDLS, CDR2 YYNGEE. The CDR3 extends over 14 amino acids.

The rearrangement joins TRBV19 to TRBJ1-1; tentatively, D is TRBD1 (5 bases). There are 14 residues in the CDR3. The germline V and J ends were trimmed by 5 bases and 2 bases, with 12 bases remaining between them. Germline lookup yields CDR1 LNHDA and CDR2 SQIVND (reference sequence). CDR3 in DNA: TGTGCCAGTAGTGAAAGAGGGGTCAACACTGAAGCTTTCTTT. This sequence encodes CASSERGVNTEAFF.

The V and J genes are TRBV5-1 and TRBJ1-6, with 8 bases aligning to TRBD1. The germline gives CDR1 SGHRS, CDR2 YFSETQ. The CDR3 is 16 amino acids. V shed 4 bases and J 6 bases; nucleotides not matched to a gene: 9. The CDR3 protein is CASSQTMTGVNSPLHF. CDR3 nucleotides: TGCGCCAGCAGCCAAACTATGACAGGGGTTAATTCACCCCTCCACTTT.

J is TRBJ1-2 and V is TRBV9; D is possibly TRBD1 (6 bases). Germline V gene sequence: CDR1 SGDLS, CDR2 YYNGEE. The CDR3 is 16 amino acids. The V and J ends lost 4 bases and 1 base respectively, with 17 bases between them. DNA for the CDR3: TGTGCCAGCAGCCCCGGAGGACAGTCGTTTAACTATGGCTACACCTTC. Translated: CASSPGGQSFNYGYTF. Full variable domain (rest looked up from reference TRBV9 and TRBJ1-2): DSGVTQTPKHLITATGQRVTLRCSPRSGDLSVYWYQQSLDQGLQFLIQYYNGEERAKGNILERFSAQQFPDLHSELNLSSLELGDSALYFCASSPGGQSFNYGYTFGSGTRLTVV.

The chain links TRBV7-3 to TRBJ2-5, with 7 positions matching TRBD2. Germline loops: CDR1 SGHTA, CDR2 FQGTGA. CDR3 size: 14 residues. V dropped 3 bases and J dropped 4; count of bases not matched to a gene: 5. The CDR3 reads CASSLKAGSETQYF. In nucleotides, the CDR3 is TGTGCCAGCAGCTTGAAAGCGGGATCAGAGACCCAGTACTTC.

The rearrangement joins TRBV11-2 to TRBJ1-4; D remains ambiguous. The germline V gene has CDR1 SGHAT and CDR2 FQNNGV. The V end lost 1 base, the J end lost 3 bases, and 9 bases lay between the germline ends. This CDR3 is 15 amino acids long. The CDR3 DNA sequence: TGTGCCAGCAGCTTAGGGGGTTTTGCTAATGAAAAACTGTTTTTT. Encoded protein: CASSLGGFANEKLFF.

This chain joins TRBV7-6 and TRBJ2-1; 8 bases fit TRBD2. This CDR3 has 17 amino acids. Germline values: CDR1 SGHVS, CDR2 FNYEAQ. The J segment lost 9 bases and the V segment lost 6 bases, leaving 19 bases of the junction unmatched. DNA of the CDR3: TGTGCCAGCAGAGTGGGGGGAGGGACTAGGATTGTGAGTGAGCAGTTCTTC. This encodes CASRVGGGTRIVSEQFF.

The CDR3 DNA reads as TGTGCCAGCAGCCTCACGCGGGGGGAATTATATCAGCCCCAGCATTTT. It is translated as CASSLTRGELYQPQHF. The V gene is TRBV27, the J gene TRBJ1-5, with a tentative D call TRBD1 (5 bases). CDR3 length: 16 residues. Germline V gene lookup returns CDR1 MNHEY and CDR2 SMNVEV (reference sequence). The V end was cut by 6 bases, the J end by 5 bases, with 20 bases between.